Sequencing of this T cell receptor (beta chain) was carried out in a study of T cells expressing NK-cell markers. Study-level information: Repertoire data for TCR beta were derived from sorted T cells (CD3+CD56+NKG2C+, CD3+CD56+NKG2C- and CD3+CD56-NKG2C+). Most of the eight sequenced donors were HCMV-seropositive; one was seronegative.

Per germline, CDR1 ENHRY and CDR2 SYGVKD. CDR3 size: 15 residues. Findings and caveats of the study: Once again these clonotypes came out on top in the CD3+CD56-NKG2C+ fraction of several donors.

What made the TCR beta cDNA was 5'RACE template switching with UMIs. TCRdb reworked the 5' RACE reads into one entry per CDR3 protein, no DNA. The sample yields more than 400,000 distinct CDR3 sequences, of which the top ten take up 7.3%. Details on this clonotype: Its target is not known.

The rearrangement joins TRBV10-3 to TRBJ2-1; the D gene TCRdb calls, TRBD2, cannot be checked with no DNA. The material sequenced was blood T cells: a sorted CD56 or NKG2C T cell subset, CD4+ or CD8+ T cells, or bulk PBMC T cells (not recorded which). This sequence was found in a woman aged 18-69 years in good health. CDR3 in amino acids: CAINPGEGLHNEQFF.